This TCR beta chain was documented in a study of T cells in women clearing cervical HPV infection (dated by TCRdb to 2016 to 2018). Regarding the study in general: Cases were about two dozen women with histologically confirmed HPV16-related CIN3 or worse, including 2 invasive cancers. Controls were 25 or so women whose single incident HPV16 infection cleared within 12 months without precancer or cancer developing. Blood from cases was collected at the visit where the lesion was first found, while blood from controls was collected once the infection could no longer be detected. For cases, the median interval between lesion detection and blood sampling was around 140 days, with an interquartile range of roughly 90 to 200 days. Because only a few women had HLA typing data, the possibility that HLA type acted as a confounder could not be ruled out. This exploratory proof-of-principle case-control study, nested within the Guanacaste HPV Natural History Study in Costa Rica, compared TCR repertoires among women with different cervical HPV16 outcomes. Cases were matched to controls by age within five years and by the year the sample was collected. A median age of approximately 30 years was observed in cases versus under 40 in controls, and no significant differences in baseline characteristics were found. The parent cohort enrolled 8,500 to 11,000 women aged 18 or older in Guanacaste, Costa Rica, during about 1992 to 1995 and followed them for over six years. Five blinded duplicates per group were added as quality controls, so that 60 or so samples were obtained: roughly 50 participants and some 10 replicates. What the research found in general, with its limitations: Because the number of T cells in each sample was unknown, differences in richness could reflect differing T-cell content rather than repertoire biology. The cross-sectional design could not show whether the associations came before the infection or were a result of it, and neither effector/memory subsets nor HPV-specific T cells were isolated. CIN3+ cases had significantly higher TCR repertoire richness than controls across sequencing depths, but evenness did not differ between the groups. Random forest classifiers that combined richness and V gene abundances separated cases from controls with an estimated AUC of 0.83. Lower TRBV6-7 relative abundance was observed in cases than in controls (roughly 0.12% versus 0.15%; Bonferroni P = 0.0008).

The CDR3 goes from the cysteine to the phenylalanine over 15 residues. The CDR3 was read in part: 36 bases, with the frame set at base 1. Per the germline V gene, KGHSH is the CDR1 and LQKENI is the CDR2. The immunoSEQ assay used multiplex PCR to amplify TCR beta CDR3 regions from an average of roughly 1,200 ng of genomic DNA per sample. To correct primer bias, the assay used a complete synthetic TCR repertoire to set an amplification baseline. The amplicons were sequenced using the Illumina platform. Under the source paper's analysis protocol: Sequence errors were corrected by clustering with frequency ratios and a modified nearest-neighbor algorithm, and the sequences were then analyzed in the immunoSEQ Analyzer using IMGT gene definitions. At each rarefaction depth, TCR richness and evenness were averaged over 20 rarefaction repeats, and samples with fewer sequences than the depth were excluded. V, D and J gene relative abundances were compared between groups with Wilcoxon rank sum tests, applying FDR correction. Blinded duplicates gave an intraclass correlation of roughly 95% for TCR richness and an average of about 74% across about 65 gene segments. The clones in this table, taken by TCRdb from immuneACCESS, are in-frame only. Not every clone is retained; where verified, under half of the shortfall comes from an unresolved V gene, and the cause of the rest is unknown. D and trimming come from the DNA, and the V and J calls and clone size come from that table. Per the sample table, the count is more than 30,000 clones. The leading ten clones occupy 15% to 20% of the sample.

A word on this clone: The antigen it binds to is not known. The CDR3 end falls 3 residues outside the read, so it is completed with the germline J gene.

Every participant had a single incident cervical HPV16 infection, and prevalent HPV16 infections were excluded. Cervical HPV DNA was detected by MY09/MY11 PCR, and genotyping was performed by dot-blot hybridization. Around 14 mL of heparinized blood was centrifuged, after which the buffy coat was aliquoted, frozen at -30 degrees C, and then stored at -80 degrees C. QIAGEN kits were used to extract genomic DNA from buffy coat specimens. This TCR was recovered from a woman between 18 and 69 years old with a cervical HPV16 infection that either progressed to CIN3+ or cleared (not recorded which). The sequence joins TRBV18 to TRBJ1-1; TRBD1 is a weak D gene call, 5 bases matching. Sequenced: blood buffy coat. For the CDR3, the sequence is CASSPAPQTSGAAFF. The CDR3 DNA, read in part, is TGTGCCAGCTCACCGGCTCCACAGACCAGCGGGGCC.